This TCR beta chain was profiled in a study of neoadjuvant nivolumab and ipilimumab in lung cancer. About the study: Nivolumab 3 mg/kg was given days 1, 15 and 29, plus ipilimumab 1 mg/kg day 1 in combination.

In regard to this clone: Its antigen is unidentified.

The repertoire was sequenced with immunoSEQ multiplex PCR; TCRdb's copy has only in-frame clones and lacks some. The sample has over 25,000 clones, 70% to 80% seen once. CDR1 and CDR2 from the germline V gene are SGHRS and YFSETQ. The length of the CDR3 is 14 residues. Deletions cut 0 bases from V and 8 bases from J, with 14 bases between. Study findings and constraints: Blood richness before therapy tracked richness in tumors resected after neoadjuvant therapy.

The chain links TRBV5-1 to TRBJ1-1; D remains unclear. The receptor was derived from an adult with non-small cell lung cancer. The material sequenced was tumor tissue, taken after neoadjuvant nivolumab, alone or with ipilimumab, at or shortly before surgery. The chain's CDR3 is CASSLASRKLEAFF. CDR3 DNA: TGCGCCAGCAGCTTGGCCAGTAGAAAGCTAGAAGCTTTCTTT.